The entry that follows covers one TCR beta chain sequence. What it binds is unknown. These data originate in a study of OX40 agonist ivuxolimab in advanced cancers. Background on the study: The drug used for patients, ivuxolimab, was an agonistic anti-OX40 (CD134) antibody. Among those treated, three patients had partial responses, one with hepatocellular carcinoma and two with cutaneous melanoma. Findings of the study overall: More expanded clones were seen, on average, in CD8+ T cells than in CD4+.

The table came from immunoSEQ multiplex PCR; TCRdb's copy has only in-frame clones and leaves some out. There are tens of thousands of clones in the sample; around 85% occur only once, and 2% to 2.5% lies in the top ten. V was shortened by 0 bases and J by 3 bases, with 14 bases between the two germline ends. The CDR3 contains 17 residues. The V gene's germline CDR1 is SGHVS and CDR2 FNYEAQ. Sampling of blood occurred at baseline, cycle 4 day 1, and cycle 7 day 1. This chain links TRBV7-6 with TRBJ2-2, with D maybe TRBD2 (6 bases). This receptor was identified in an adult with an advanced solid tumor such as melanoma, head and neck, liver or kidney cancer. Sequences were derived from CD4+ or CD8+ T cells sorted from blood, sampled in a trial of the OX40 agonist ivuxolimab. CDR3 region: CASSLALGGLDTGELFF. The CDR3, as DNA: TGTGCCAGCAGCTTAGCGCTCGGGGGATTGGACACCGGGGAGCTGTTTTTT.